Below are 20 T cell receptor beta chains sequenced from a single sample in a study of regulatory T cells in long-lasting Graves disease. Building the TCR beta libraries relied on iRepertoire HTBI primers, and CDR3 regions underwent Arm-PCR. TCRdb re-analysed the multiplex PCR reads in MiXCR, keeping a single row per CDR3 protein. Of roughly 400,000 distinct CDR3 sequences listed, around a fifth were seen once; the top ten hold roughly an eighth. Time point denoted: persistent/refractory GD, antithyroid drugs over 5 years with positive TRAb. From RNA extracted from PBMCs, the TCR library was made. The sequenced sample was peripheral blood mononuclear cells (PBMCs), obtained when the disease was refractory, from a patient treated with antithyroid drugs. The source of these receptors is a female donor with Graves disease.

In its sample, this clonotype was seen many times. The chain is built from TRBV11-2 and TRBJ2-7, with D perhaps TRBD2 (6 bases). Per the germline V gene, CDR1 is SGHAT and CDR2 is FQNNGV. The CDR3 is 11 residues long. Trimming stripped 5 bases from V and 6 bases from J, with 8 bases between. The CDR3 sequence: CASSKTSEQYF. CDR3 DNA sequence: TGTGCCAGCAGCAAGACTAGCGAGCAGTACTTC.

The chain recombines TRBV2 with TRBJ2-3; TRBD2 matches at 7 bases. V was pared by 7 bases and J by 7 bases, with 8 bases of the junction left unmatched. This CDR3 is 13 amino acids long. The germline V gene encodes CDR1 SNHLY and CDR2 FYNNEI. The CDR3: CASTAGVWNTQYF. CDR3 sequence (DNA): TGTGCCAGCACGGCGGGAGTATGGAATACGCAGTATTTT.

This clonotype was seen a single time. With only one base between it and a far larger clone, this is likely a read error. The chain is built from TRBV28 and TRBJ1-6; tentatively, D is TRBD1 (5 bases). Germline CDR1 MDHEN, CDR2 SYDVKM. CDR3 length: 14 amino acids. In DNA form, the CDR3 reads TGTACCAGCTACCTATCCGGGACTAGCGGGAGTATCCACTTC. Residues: CTSYLSGTSGSIHF. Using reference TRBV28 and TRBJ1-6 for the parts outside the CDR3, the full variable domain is DVKVTQSSRYLVKRTGEKVFLECVQDMDHENMFWYRQDPGLGLRLIYFSYDVKMKEKGDIPEGYSVSREKKERFSLILESASTNQTSMYLCTSYLSGTSGSIHFGNGTRLTVT.

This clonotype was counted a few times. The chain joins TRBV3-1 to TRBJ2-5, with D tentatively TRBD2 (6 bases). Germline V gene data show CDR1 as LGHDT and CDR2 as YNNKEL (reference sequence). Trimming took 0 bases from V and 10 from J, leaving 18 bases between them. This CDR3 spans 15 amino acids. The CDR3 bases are TGTGCCAGCAGCCAAGATATAAAAGGGACTCGAGTCCAGTACTTC. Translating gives CASSQDIKGTRVQYF.

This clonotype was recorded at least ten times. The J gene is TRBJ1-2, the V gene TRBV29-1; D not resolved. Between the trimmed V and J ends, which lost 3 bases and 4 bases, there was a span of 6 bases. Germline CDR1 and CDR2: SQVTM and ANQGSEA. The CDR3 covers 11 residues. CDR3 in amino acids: CSVDYPYGYTF. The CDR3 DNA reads TGCAGCGTTGATTACCCCTATGGCTACACCTTC. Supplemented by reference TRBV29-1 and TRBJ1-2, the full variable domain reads SAVISQKPSRDICQRGTSLTIQCQVDSQVTMMFWYRQQPGQSLTLIATANQGSEATYESGFVIDKFPISRPNLTFSTLTVSNMSPEDSSIYLCSVDYPYGYTFGSGTRLTVV.

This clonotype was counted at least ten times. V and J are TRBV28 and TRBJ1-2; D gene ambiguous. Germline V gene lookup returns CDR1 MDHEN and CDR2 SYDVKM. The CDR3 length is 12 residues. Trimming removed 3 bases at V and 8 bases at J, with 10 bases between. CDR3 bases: TGTGCCAGCAGTTTGAAGGGTGAAGGCTACACCTTC. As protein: CASSLKGEGYTF.

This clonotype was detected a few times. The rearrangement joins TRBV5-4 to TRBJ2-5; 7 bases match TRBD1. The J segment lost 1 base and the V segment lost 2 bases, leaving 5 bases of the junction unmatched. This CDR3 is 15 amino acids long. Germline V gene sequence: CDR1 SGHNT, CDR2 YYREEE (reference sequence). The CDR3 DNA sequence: TGTGCCAGCAGCTTACAGGGGCACTCCCAAGAGACCCAGTACTTC. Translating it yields CASSLQGHSQETQYF.

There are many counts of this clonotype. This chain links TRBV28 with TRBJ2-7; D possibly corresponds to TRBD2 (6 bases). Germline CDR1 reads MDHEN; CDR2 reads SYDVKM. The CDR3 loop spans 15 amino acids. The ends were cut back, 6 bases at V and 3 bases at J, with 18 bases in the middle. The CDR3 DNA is TGTGCCAGCAGGGCTACTAGCATTTTGAACTACGAGCAGTACTTC. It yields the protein CASRATSILNYEQYF.

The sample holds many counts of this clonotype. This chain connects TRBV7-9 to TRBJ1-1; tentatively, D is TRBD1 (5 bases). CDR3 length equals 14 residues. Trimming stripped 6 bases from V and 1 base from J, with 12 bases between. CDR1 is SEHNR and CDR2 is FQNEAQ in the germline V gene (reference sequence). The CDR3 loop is CASRHTGSNTEAFF. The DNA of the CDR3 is TGTGCCAGCAGGCATACAGGTTCGAACACTGAAGCTTTCTTT. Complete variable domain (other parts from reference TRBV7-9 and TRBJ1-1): DTGVSQNPRHKITKRGQNVTFRCDPISEHNRLYWYRQTLGQGPEFLTYFQNEAQLEKSRLLSDRFSAERPKGSFSTLEIQRTEQGDSAMYLCASRHTGSNTEAFFGQGTRLTVV.

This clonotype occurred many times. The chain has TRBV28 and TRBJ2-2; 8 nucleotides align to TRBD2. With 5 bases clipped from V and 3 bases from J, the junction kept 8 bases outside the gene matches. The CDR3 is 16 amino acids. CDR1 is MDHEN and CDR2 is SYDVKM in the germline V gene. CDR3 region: CASSQLAEGDTGELFF. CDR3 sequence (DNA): TGTGCCAGCAGTCAACTAGCGGAGGGGGACACCGGGGAGCTGTTTTTT. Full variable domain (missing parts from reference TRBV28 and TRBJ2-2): DVKVTQSSRYLVKRTGEKVFLECVQDMDHENMFWYRQDPGLGLRLIYFSYDVKMKEKGDIPEGYSVSREKKERFSLILESASTNQTSMYLCASSQLAEGDTGELFFGEGSRLTVL.

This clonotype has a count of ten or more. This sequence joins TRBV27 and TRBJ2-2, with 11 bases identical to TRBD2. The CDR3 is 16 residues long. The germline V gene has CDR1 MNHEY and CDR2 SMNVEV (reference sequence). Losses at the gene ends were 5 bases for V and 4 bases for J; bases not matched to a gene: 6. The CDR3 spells CASSGLAGGGTGELFF. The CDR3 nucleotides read TGTGCCAGCAGTGGGCTAGCGGGAGGCGGCACCGGGGAGCTGTTTTTT.

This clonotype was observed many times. The CDR3 bases are TGTGCCAGCAGCCAAGATCTTGACAGTCCCTACGAGCAGTACTTC. This codes for CASSQDLDSPYEQYF. The chain couples TRBV3-1 to TRBJ2-7, with D possibly TRBD1 on 5 matching bases. The V and J ends lost 0 bases and 2 bases respectively, with 11 bases between them. The CDR3 runs 15 residues. Germline values: CDR1 LGHDT, CDR2 YNNKEL (reference sequence).

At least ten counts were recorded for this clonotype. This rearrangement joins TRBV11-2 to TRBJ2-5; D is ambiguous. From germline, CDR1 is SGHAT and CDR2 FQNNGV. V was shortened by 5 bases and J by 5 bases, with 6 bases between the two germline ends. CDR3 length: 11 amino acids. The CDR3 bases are TGTGCCAGCAGCAAAACCGAGACCCAGTACTTC. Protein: CASSKTETQYF.

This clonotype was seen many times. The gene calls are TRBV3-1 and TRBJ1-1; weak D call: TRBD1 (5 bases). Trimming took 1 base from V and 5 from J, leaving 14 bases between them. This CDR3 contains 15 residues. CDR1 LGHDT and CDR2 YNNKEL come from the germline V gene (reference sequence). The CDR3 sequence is CASSQGGGARTEAFF. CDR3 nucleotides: TGTGCCAGCAGCCAAGGAGGAGGGGCGCGAACTGAAGCTTTCTTT.

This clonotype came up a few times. The CDR3 sequence: CASLGHRGVSTGELFF. CDR3 in DNA: TGTGCCAGCCTGGGCCATCGGGGGGTTTCGACCGGGGAGCTGTTTTTT. V gene TRBV28 combines with J gene TRBJ2-2; 7 nucleotides line up with TRBD2. Germline values: CDR1 MDHEN, CDR2 SYDVKM. This CDR3 is 16 amino acids long. V dropped 8 bases and J dropped 5; count of bases not matched to a gene: 14.

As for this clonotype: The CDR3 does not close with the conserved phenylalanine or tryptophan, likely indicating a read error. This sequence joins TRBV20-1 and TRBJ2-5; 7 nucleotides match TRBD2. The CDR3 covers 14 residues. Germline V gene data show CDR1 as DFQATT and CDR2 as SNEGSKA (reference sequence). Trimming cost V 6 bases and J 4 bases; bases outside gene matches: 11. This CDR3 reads CSAGDSGGVETQYS. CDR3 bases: TGCAGTGCAGGGGATTCGGGAGGAGTAGAGACCCAGTACTCC.

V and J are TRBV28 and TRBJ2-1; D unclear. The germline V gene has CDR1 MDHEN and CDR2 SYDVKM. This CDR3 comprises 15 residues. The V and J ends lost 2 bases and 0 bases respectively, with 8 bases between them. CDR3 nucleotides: TGTGCCAGCAGTTTAAGGCGCGGCTCCTACAATGAGCAGTTCTTC. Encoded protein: CASSLRRGSYNEQFF.

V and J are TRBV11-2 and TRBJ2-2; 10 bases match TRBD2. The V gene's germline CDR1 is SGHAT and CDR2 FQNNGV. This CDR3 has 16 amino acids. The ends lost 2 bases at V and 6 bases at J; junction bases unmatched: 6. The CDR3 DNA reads TGTGCCAGCAGCTTACTAGCGGGAGCGGGTTCCGGGGAGCTGTTTTTT. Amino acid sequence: CASSLLAGAGSGELFF.

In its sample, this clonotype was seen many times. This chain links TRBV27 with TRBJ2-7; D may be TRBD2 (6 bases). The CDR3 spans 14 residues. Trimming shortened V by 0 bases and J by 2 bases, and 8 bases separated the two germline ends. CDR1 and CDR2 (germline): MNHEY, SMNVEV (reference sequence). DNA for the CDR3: TGTGCCAGCAGTTTATCGGGAGGCACCTACGAGCAGTACTTC. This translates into CASSLSGGTYEQYF.

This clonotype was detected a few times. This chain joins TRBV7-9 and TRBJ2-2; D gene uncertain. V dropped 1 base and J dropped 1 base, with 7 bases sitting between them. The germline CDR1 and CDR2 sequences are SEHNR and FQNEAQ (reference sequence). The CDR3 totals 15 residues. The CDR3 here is CASSLESGNTGELFF. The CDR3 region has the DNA TGTGCCAGCAGCTTAGAATCAGGGAACACCGGGGAGCTGTTTTTT.